Listed below are T cell receptor beta chains from one sample, sequenced in a study of cytomegalovirus exposure and HLA in healthy donors. Profiled with immunoSEQ multiplex PCR; TCRdb holds only in-frame clones, not every one. The sample contains tens of thousands of clones, 90% to 95% of which appear only once. The material sequenced was PBMCs. All receptors come from a young man in good health and CMV-seronegative. CDR3s include the opening cysteine and the closing phenylalanine or tryptophan. D genes are given only for firm matches. For some rows the clone size is stated as once, few or many, or as a class when expanded; others skip it.

v_call: TRBV7-7; d_call: TRBD2; clone_size: .; j_call: TRBJ2-1; cdr3_aa: CASSLGGGLAGGNEQFF; cdr3_nt: TGTGCTAGCAGCTTAGGGGGTGGACTAGCGGGAGGAAATGAGCAGTTCTTC
v_call: TRBV19; d_call: TRBD1; clone_size: .; j_call: TRBJ1-6; cdr3_aa: CASSNSGGGNSPLHF; cdr3_nt: TGTGCCAGTAGTAACTCAGGGGGCGGTAATTCACCCCTCCACTTT
v_call: TRBV6-9; d_call: .; clone_size: .; j_call: TRBJ2-7; cdr3_aa: CASSYSTPGYEQYF; cdr3_nt: TGTGCCAGCAGTTACTCGACCCCAGGCTACGAGCAGTACTTC
v_call: TRBV18; d_call: .; clone_size: .; j_call: TRBJ1-1; cdr3_aa: CASSPGEPTEAFF; cdr3_nt: TGTGCCAGCTCCCCTGGGGAGCCTACTGAAGCTTTCTTT
v_call: TRBV29-1; d_call: TRBD2; clone_size: .; j_call: TRBJ2-5; cdr3_aa: CSVEPRGGKETQYF; cdr3_nt: TGCAGCGTTGAACCCCGGGGGGGCAAAGAGACCCAGTACTTC
v_call: TRBV28; d_call: TRBD1; clone_size: .; j_call: TRBJ1-1; cdr3_aa: CASSPPGTGWSTEAFF; cdr3_nt: TGTGCCAGCAGTCCCCCGGGGACAGGGTGGAGCACTGAAGCTTTCTTT
v_call: TRBV5-1; d_call: TRBD2; clone_size: .; j_call: TRBJ2-7; cdr3_aa: CASSLDLTGRVPYEQYF; cdr3_nt: TGCGCCAGCAGCTTGGACCTAACGGGGAGGGTCCCCTACGAGCAGTACTTC
v_call: TRBV19; d_call: .; clone_size: .; j_call: TRBJ2-6; cdr3_aa: CASSIWGRGANVLTF; cdr3_nt: TGTGCCAGTAGTATATGGGGGCGCGGGGCCAACGTCCTGACTTTC
v_call: TRBV5-1; d_call: .; clone_size: .; j_call: TRBJ1-2; cdr3_aa: CASSLAVGRNYGYTF; cdr3_nt: TGCGCCAGCAGCTTGGCCGTGGGGCGCAACTATGGCTACACCTTC
v_call: TRBV5-4; d_call: .; clone_size: .; j_call: TRBJ2-2; cdr3_aa: CASSLGGIGAGELFF; cdr3_nt: TGTGCCAGCAGCTTGGGAGGCATCGGTGCCGGGGAGCTGTTTTTT
v_call: TRBV10-3; d_call: TRBD2; clone_size: .; j_call: TRBJ2-1; cdr3_aa: CAISESREGYNEQFF; cdr3_nt: TGTGCCATCAGTGAGTCGCGGGAGGGCTACAATGAGCAGTTCTTC
v_call: TRBV7-2; d_call: .; clone_size: .; j_call: TRBJ2-5; cdr3_aa: CASSLDRVLETQYF; cdr3_nt: TGTGCCAGCAGCTTAGACAGGGTTTTAGAGACCCAGTACTTC
v_call: TRBV15; d_call: TRBD1; clone_size: .; j_call: TRBJ2-3; cdr3_aa: CATSRGTGGTDTQYF; cdr3_nt: TGTGCCACCAGCAGAGGGACAGGGGGCACAGATACGCAGTATTTT
v_call: TRBV4-1; d_call: .; clone_size: .; j_call: TRBJ1-5; cdr3_aa: CASSQIGRNQPQHF; cdr3_nt: TGCGCCAGCAGCCAAATTGGCCGCAATCAGCCCCAGCATTTT
v_call: TRBV14; d_call: .; clone_size: once; j_call: TRBJ1-4; cdr3_aa: CASSQDPGLREKLFF; cdr3_nt: TGTGCCAGCAGCCAAGACCCAGGATTAAGGGAAAAACTGTTTTTT
v_call: TRBV6-5; d_call: .; clone_size: once; j_call: TRBJ2-6; cdr3_aa: CATRGPGGANVLTF; cdr3_nt: TGTGCGACCAGGGGACCAGGTGGGGCCAACGTCCTGACTTTC
v_call: TRBV2; d_call: TRBD2; clone_size: .; j_call: TRBJ2-5; cdr3_aa: CASRETGLAGETQYF; cdr3_nt: TGTGCCAGCAGGGAAACAGGACTAGCGGGCGAGACCCAGTACTTC
v_call: TRBV14; d_call: .; clone_size: .; j_call: TRBJ2-3; cdr3_aa: CASSQVGGDYTDTQYF; cdr3_nt: TGTGCCAGCAGCCAAGTCGGCGGGGATTACACAGATACGCAGTATTTT
v_call: TRBV7-2; d_call: .; clone_size: .; j_call: TRBJ1-1; cdr3_aa: CASKAQGPLRGTEAFF; cdr3_nt: TGTGCCAGCAAAGCCCAAGGACCGCTCCGGGGCACTGAAGCTTTCTTT
v_call: TRBV5-6; d_call: .; clone_size: .; j_call: TRBJ2-1; cdr3_aa: CASSPVPGYNEQFF; cdr3_nt: TGTGCCAGCAGCCCGGTTCCGGGATACAATGAGCAGTTCTTC
v_call: TRBV27; d_call: .; clone_size: once; j_call: TRBJ1-2; cdr3_aa: CASSFGRNYGYTF; cdr3_nt: TGTGCCAGCAGTTTTGGCAGAAACTATGGCTACACCTTC
v_call: TRBV6-1; d_call: TRBD2; clone_size: .; j_call: TRBJ2-1; cdr3_aa: CASSEREGTYNEQFF; cdr3_nt: TGTGCCAGCAGTGAACGGGAGGGAACCTACAATGAGCAGTTCTTC
v_call: TRBV5-4; d_call: .; clone_size: .; j_call: TRBJ2-2; cdr3_aa: CASSIGGPNTGELFF; cdr3_nt: TGTGCCAGCAGCATCGGGGGGCCGAACACCGGGGAGCTGTTTTTT
v_call: TRBV28; d_call: TRBD2; clone_size: .; j_call: TRBJ2-7; cdr3_aa: CASSFPGLTSYEQYF; cdr3_nt: TGTGCCAGCAGCTTTCCGGGACTAACCTCCTACGAGCAGTACTTC
v_call: TRBV19; d_call: TRBD1; clone_size: .; j_call: TRBJ2-7; cdr3_aa: CASSIRQGEYEQYF; cdr3_nt: TGTGCCAGTAGTATCCGACAGGGGGAATACGAGCAGTACTTC
v_call: TRBV5-8; d_call: .; clone_size: .; j_call: TRBJ2-3; cdr3_aa: CASSGPGTSTDTQYF; cdr3_nt: TGTGCCAGCAGCGGACCGGGAACTAGCACAGATACGCAGTATTTT
v_call: TRBV6-6; d_call: .; clone_size: .; j_call: TRBJ2-7; cdr3_aa: CASAPPGHSYEQYF; cdr3_nt: TGTGCCAGCGCCCCTCCCGGTCACTCCTACGAGCAGTACTTC